The 30 T cell receptor beta chains in this list originate from one sample, sequenced in a study of blood T cell repertoires in COVID-19. The data were produced by immunoSEQ multiplex PCR, yet TCRdb's version contains in-frame clones alone and is incomplete. Counted here are under 300,000 clones, approximately 80% occurring once; the ten biggest clones make up 1.9%. The sequenced sample was peripheral blood. Receptors originate from a man aged 30 to 39 who had recovered from COVID-19.

V and J are TRBV4-2 and TRBJ1-4; TRBD1 is a possible D gene (6 bases). Trimming stripped 2 bases from V and 3 bases from J, with 7 bases between. CDR1 LGHNA and CDR2 YNFKEQ come from the germline V gene. The CDR3 is made up of 14 amino acids. CDR3 in DNA: TGTGCCAGCAGCCAATCAGGGGCTAATGAAAAACTGTTTTTT. Translation gives CASSQSGANEKLFF.

On this clone: Other nucleotide sequences in the sample specify the same CDR3. The chain couples TRBV5-8 to TRBJ1-5; unclear D gene. Germline CDR1 SGHTS, CDR2 YDEGEE. V was shortened by 0 bases and J by 0 bases, with 7 bases between the two germline ends. CDR3 length equals 15 residues. CDR3 nucleotides: TGTGCCAGCAGCTTGGGTCAGATTAGCAATCAGCCCCAGCATTTT. Protein: CASSLGQISNQPQHF. Full variable domain (remainder filled in from reference TRBV5-8 and TRBJ1-5): EAGVTQSPTHLIKTRGQQATLRCSPISGHTSVYWYQQALGLGLQFLLWYDEGEERNRGNFPPRFSGRQFPNYSSELNVNALELEDSALYLCASSLGQISNQPQHFGDGTRLSIL.

The chain combines TRBV19 with TRBJ2-7, with D unresolved. Trimming removed 0 bases at V and 2 bases at J, with 5 bases between. The CDR3 consists of 13 residues. Germline lookup yields CDR1 LNHDA and CDR2 SQIVND (reference sequence). CDR3: CASSIDRAYEQYV. The DNA for the CDR3 is TGTGCCAGTAGTATAGACCGGGCCTACGAGCAGTACGTC.

J is TRBJ2-7 and V is TRBV5-4; TRBD1 matches 7 bases. Germline V gene sequence: CDR1 SGHNT, CDR2 YYREEE (reference sequence). Trimming at V came to 0 bases and at J to 0 bases, leaving 3 bases not matched to a gene. CDR3 length: 15 amino acids. CDR3 amino acids: CASSLGRDSSYEQYF. The CDR3 DNA follows: TGTGCCAGCAGCTTGGGCCGGGACAGCTCCTACGAGCAGTACTTC. Using reference TRBV5-4 and TRBJ2-7 for the parts outside the CDR3, the full variable domain is ETGVTQSPTHLIKTRGQQVTLRCSSQSGHNTVSWYQQALGQGPQFIFQYYREEENGRGNFPPRFSGLQFPNYSSELNVNALELDDSALYLCASSLGRDSSYEQYFGPGTRLTVT.

This chain links TRBV5-4 with TRBJ2-5; TRBD2 might be the D (6 bases). This CDR3 region has 14 residues. Germline V gene sequence: CDR1 SGHNT, CDR2 YYREEE (reference sequence). Trimming took 6 bases from V and 0 from J, leaving 12 bases between them. The CDR3 bases are TGTGCCAGCACCTCCCGGGGGAACCAAGAGACCCAGTACTTC. Its translation: CASTSRGNQETQYF.

This chain connects TRBV20-1 to TRBJ1-2, with a possible D match to TRBD1 (6 bases). Germline lookup yields CDR1 DFQATT and CDR2 SNEGSKA (reference sequence). This CDR3 spans 17 amino acids. Trimming stripped 3 bases from V and 0 bases from J, with 20 bases between. The CDR3 DNA follows: TGCAGTGCTAGTAGATCGGGGGGGCGCCCAACTAACTATGGCTACACCTTC. Protein sequence: CSASRSGGRPTNYGYTF.

The J gene is TRBJ2-5, the V gene TRBV7-9; D is unclear. Germline V gene data show CDR1 as SEHNR and CDR2 as FQNEAQ (reference sequence). The V and J ends lost 5 bases and 2 bases respectively, with 12 bases between them. This CDR3 has 14 residues. The CDR3 spells CASSPPDGQETQYF. The CDR3 DNA sequence: TGTGCCAGCAGCCCCCCCGACGGGCAAGAGACCCAGTACTTC.

The table lists this clone with a few counts. J is TRBJ2-7 and V is TRBV4-1; D not certain. The germline V gene encodes CDR1 MGHRA and CDR2 YSYEKL. Deletions cut 2 bases from V and 0 bases from J, with 8 bases between. The CDR3 runs to 14 residues. This CDR3 reads CASSQPGLSYEQYF. CDR3 coding DNA: TGCGCCAGCAGCCAACCGGGTCTCTCCTACGAGCAGTACTTC.

V gene TRBV6-5 combines with J gene TRBJ2-2, with a possible D match to TRBD1 (6 bases). V lost 5 bases and J lost 5, with 12 bases in between. The length of the CDR3 is 14 residues. The germline V gene encodes CDR1 MNHEY and CDR2 SVGAGI. CDR3 DNA: TGTGCCAGCAGTAACAGGGTCGGTACCGGGGAGCTGTTTTTT. Its translation is CASSNRVGTGELFF.

The chain employs TRBV6-5 and TRBJ2-1, with a tentative D call TRBD1 (5 bases). Trimming pared 6 bases from V and 7 bases from J, leaving 13 bases between. The germline V gene has CDR1 MNHEY and CDR2 SVGAGI. CDR3 length equals 13 residues. CDR3 DNA sequence: TGTGCCAGCAGAACCCAGGGTGGGAATGAGCAGTTCTTC. Amino acid sequence: CASRTQGGNEQFF.

This clone turned up a few times. The rearrangement uses TRBV19 and TRBJ2-5; 12 bases line up with TRBD2. The germline gives CDR1 LNHDA, CDR2 SQIVND (reference sequence). This CDR3 comprises 16 residues. V lost 3 bases and J lost 2; bases outside the gene matches: 4. The CDR3 DNA reads as TGTGCCAGTAGTATGGGCGGACTAGCGGGGCAAGAGACCCAGTACTTC. This gives the protein CASSMGGLAGQETQYF.

This chain connects TRBV18 to TRBJ1-4, with 8 positions matching TRBD1. CDR1 and CDR2 (germline): KGHSH, LQKENI. The CDR3 contains 14 residues. V trimming: 4 bases; J trimming: 6 bases; junction bases outside the gene matches: 4. The CDR3 bases are TGTGCCAGCTCACGGCCAGGGGGCGATGAAAAACTGTTTTTT. This translates into CASSRPGGDEKLFF.

The V and J genes are TRBV3-1 (or the pseudogene TRBV3-2) and TRBJ2-2, with 11 bases aligning to TRBD2. Germline V lookup: CDR1 LGHDT, CDR2 YNNKEL (reference sequence). J gave up 8 bases and V 2 bases, and 10 bases lay outside the gene matches. This CDR3 contains 17 residues. Written as DNA, the CDR3 is TGTGCCAGCAGCCAACGGGGACTAGCGGCAGGAGGGGGGGAGCTGTTTTTT. Translated, it gives CASSQRGLAAGGGELFF.

This chain links TRBV20-1 with TRBJ2-1; 11 bases align to TRBD2. Germline V gene lookup returns CDR1 DFQATT and CDR2 SNEGSKA (reference sequence). The CDR3 runs to 14 residues. Trimming took 3 bases from V and 4 from J; bases not matched to a gene: 2. CDR3 residues: CSASLAGGYNEQFF. DNA of the CDR3: TGCAGTGCTAGTTTAGCGGGGGGGTACAATGAGCAGTTCTTC.

The rearrangement joins TRBV7-2 to TRBJ2-1; the D is unclear. The germline V gene encodes CDR1 SGHTA and CDR2 FQGNSA. The CDR3 has 12 residues. V was trimmed by 2 bases and J by 9 bases, leaving 8 bases between them. DNA of the CDR3: TGTGCCAGCAGCTTAAGTCTCGGTGAGCAGTTCTTC. Residues: CASSLSLGEQFF.

The chain uses TRBV21-1 and TRBJ2-7; the table's D gene call, TRBD1, was not cross checked with the DNA. TRBV21-1 is tagged as a pseudogene. The CDR3 contains 12 residues. Written as DNA, the CDR3 is TGTGCCAGCAGCACGACAGGGGGCGAGCAGTACGTC. Residues: CASSTTGGEQYV.

This sequence joins TRBV2 and TRBJ1-1; tentatively, D is TRBD1 (5 bases). The V gene lost 5 bases and the J gene lost 5 bases, with 12 bases spanning the gap. The CDR3 consists of 13 residues. CDR1 is SNHLY and CDR2 is FYNNEI in the germline V gene. The CDR3 reads CASSLDRGTEAFF. CDR3 bases: TGTGCCAGCAGTTTAGATCGGGGGACTGAAGCTTTCTTT. The variable domain in full, with the rest retrieved from reference TRBV2 and TRBJ1-1, is EPEVTQTPSHQVTQMGQEVILRCVPISNHLYFYWYRQILGQKVEFLVSFYNNEISEKSEIFDDQFSVERPDGSNFTLKIRSTKLEDSAMYFCASSLDRGTEAFFGQGTRLTVV.

This chain joins TRBV5-1 and TRBJ1-1; D remains ambiguous. Deletions cut 0 bases from V and 1 base from J, with 7 bases between. The CDR3 totals 14 residues. Looked up from germline, CDR1 is SGHRS and CDR2 is YFSETQ. CDR3 loop: CASSLELSNTEAFF. CDR3 nucleotides: TGCGCCAGCAGCTTGGAACTCTCGAACACTGAAGCTTTCTTT.

This chain links TRBV3-1 (or the pseudogene TRBV3-2) with TRBJ2-3; perhaps TRBD1 as D (6 bases). The germline V and J ends were trimmed by 1 base and 0 bases, with 8 bases remaining between them. CDR1 and CDR2 from the germline V gene are LGHDT and YNNKEL (reference sequence). The length of the CDR3 is 15 residues. The CDR3 loop reads CASSQARGSTDTQYF. For the CDR3, the DNA is TGTGCCAGCAGCCAAGCGAGGGGGAGCACAGATACGCAGTATTTT.

This clone came up once. The chain recombines TRBV2 with TRBJ2-1; D gene ambiguous. The germline V and J ends were trimmed by 4 bases and 3 bases, with 10 bases remaining between them. CDR1 is SNHLY, CDR2 FYNNEI, per germline. The length of the CDR3 is 14 residues. CDR3 bases: TGTGCCAGCAGTGTCTTCTTAATCTACAATGAGCAGTTCTTC. It encodes CASSVFLIYNEQFF.

The chain joins TRBV7-9 to TRBJ1-1; D may be TRBD1 (5 bases). Germline-derived CDR1 and CDR2 are SEHNR and FQNEAQ (reference sequence). The CDR3 consists of 15 residues. V lost 6 bases and J 1 base, leaving 15 bases between the germline ends. The CDR3 nucleotides read TGTGCCAGCAGAGCAGACGGACAAGAGAACACTGAAGCTTTCTTT. The encoded protein is CASRADGQENTEAFF.

The chain employs TRBV2 and TRBJ1-4; tentatively, D is TRBD1 (5 bases). The CDR3 length is 13 residues. The V gene's germline CDR1 is SNHLY and CDR2 FYNNEI. Between the trimmed V and J ends, which lost 4 bases and 8 bases, there was a span of 11 bases. Here the CDR3 DNA reads TGTGCCAGCAGTGGGGGCATACCCGAAAAACTGTTTTTT. It is translated as CASSGGIPEKLFF.

CDR3 residues: CASSLAGRNTIYF. CDR3 sequence (DNA): TGTGCCAGCAGCTTAGCGGGGCGGAACACCATATATTTT. The rearrangement uses TRBV7-9 and TRBJ1-3; tentatively, D is TRBD1 (5 bases). CDR3 length equals 13 residues. Germline-derived CDR1 and CDR2 are SEHNR and FQNEAQ (reference sequence). The V end was cut by 0 bases, the J end by 7 bases, with 7 bases between.

The chain combines TRBV2 with TRBJ2-7; the D gene is possibly TRBD2 (6 bases). CDR3 length equals 13 residues. Germline CDR1 SNHLY, CDR2 FYNNEI. Trimming left V 6 bases short and J 2 bases short, with 11 bases between. The CDR3 DNA reads as TGTGCCAGCAGAGGAGGGCCCACCTACGAGCAGTACTTC. Translated: CASRGGPTYEQYF.

The V call is TRBV6-1, the J call TRBJ2-7; D remains ambiguous. The CDR3 runs to 15 residues. Trimming took 3 bases from V and 2 from J, leaving 14 bases between them. The germline V gene encodes CDR1 MNHNS and CDR2 SASEGT. CDR3 sequence reads: CASSEIGQEPYEQYF. CDR3 DNA: TGTGCCAGCAGTGAGATTGGGCAGGAACCCTACGAGCAGTACTTC.

The V call is TRBV5-1, the J call TRBJ2-1, with 12 bases that match TRBD2. The CDR3 totals 18 residues. The junction had 6 bases not matched to a gene; V was cut back by 2 bases and J by 0 bases. Germline CDR1 SGHRS, CDR2 YFSETQ. The CDR3 DNA follows: TGCGCCAGCAGCTTTACTAGCGGGGGGAAGAGCTCCTACAATGAGCAGTTCTTC. This codes for CASSFTSGGKSSYNEQFF.

This chain connects TRBV7-3 to TRBJ2-1; 11 bases align to TRBD2. V was pared by 4 bases and J by 15 bases, with 11 bases of the junction left unmatched. The CDR3 length is 14 residues. Germline V lookup: CDR1 SGHTA, CDR2 FQGTGA. Here the CDR3 reads CASSSRVAGGPWFF. In DNA, the CDR3 is TGTGCCAGCAGCTCAAGAGTAGCGGGGGGGCCTTGGTTCTTC.

The chain uses TRBV3-1 (or the pseudogene TRBV3-2) and TRBJ2-1; no clear D gene. V dropped 4 bases and J dropped 3 bases, with 13 bases sitting between them. Germline V lookup: CDR1 LGHDT, CDR2 YNNKEL (reference sequence). The CDR3 totals 15 residues. The CDR3 DNA is TGTGCCAGCAGCCGCCGACAAAAACTCTACAATGAGCAGTTCTTC. Protein: CASSRRQKLYNEQFF.

V is TRBV5-6 and J is TRBJ2-1; D gene ambiguous. The V gene's germline CDR1 is SGHDT and CDR2 YYEEEE. Trimming removed 3 bases from V and 5 bases from J, with 21 bases in between. The CDR3 has 17 residues. CDR3 protein: CASSSTARRLPNNEQFF. The CDR3 nucleotides read TGTGCCAGCAGCTCTACCGCGCGTCGTCTACCCAACAATGAGCAGTTCTTC.

This chain joins TRBV28 and TRBJ1-2; D is ambiguous. The germline CDR1 and CDR2 sequences are MDHEN and SYDVKM. The CDR3 loop spans 17 amino acids. V shed 1 base and J shed 4 bases, with 19 bases lying between them. This chain's CDR3 is CASSLSGPPNLIYGYTF. CDR3 in DNA: TGTGCCAGCAGTTTATCAGGTCCCCCGAACCTAATCTATGGCTACACCTTC.